The 17 T cell receptor beta chains presented below share a single source sample, sequenced in a study of blood T cells in healthy people across ages. Primed by a sample-barcoded 5' primer and a J-beta primer mix, a second PCR proceeded for about 6 to 11 cycles. In TCRdb, the 5' RACE reads were re-called with MiXCR into one record per CDR3 protein. The sample includes 1.5 million to 2 million distinct CDR3 sequences, roughly 30% of them seen just once. Sequencing was performed on blood. Receptor source: a woman younger than 45 in good health.

This clonotype has only a few counts. The gene calls are TRBV6-5 and TRBJ2-5, with D possibly called TRBD1 or TRBD2 (5 bases each). Per the germline V gene, CDR1 is MNHEY and CDR2 is SVGAGI. The germline V and J ends were trimmed by 6 bases and 11 bases, with 19 bases remaining between them. The CDR3 covers 13 residues. The CDR3: CASSRSGQGEQYF. The CDR3 nucleotides are TGTGCCAGCAGCCGGTCCGGACAAGGGGAGCAGTACTTC.

This clonotype turned up a few times. This chain joins TRBV12-5 and TRBJ2-6, with D possibly being TRBD2 (7 bases). The germline V gene encodes CDR1 LGHNT and CDR2 FRNRAP. Trimming shortened V by 7 bases and J by 2 bases, and 24 bases separated the two germline ends. CDR3 length: 19 amino acids. In nucleotides, the CDR3 is TGTGCTAGTGTCTACCAGAGGGGGGGCGATTTTACTGGGGCCAACGTCCTGACTTTC. Its protein product is CASVYQRGGDFTGANVLTF.

This clonotype was counted many times. The CDR3: CASRGPYEQYF. CDR3 DNA: TGTGCCAGCCGGGGTCCCTACGAGCAGTACTTC. The chain joins TRBV21-1 to TRBJ2-7. TRBV21-1 is flagged as a pseudogene. The CDR3 contains 11 residues.

This sequence joins TRBV6-1 and TRBJ1-5, with 10 nucleotides matching TRBD1. The germline V gene has CDR1 MNHNS and CDR2 SASEGT. Unmatched junction bases numbered 10, after V lost 6 bases and J lost 5 bases. The CDR3 runs 16 residues. The CDR3 nucleotides are TGTGCCAGCAGATCTTTGTGGGGGACAGGGGATCAGCCCCAGCATTTT. Translated: CASRSLWGTGDQPQHF.

Details on this clonotype: Germline is not matched at one junction end, which may reflect a read error. The genes are TRBV4-3 and TRBJ2-7; D call uncertain. Germline CDR1 is LGHNA and CDR2 is YSLEER. The CDR3 extends over 15 amino acids. DNA of the CDR3: TGCGCCTGCAGCCAAGAAGTTCGTGTAACCTGCGAGCAGTACTTC. Encoded protein: CACSQEVRVTCEQYF.

This clonotype has more than one count but fewer than ten. This chain uses TRBV29-1 with TRBJ2-6; D uncertain. The CDR3 is made up of 14 amino acids. Germline V gene lookup returns CDR1 SQVTM and CDR2 ANQGSEA. Trimming removed 4 bases at V and 0 bases at J, with 7 bases between. DNA for the CDR3: TGCAGCGTTGTCGTGAGCTCTGGGGCCAACGTCCTGACTTTC. Translating it yields CSVVVSSGANVLTF.

CDR3 protein: CASSSMTGFTDTQYF. CDR3 bases: TGCGCCAGCAGCTCGATGACGGGTTTCACAGATACGCAGTATTTT. The V call is TRBV5-1, the J call TRBJ2-3, with D hard to call. The CDR3 is made up of 15 amino acids. V was pared by 3 bases and J by 2 bases, with 13 bases between. Germline V gives CDR1 SGHRS, CDR2 YFSETQ.

The chain recombines TRBV11-2 with TRBJ2-5; D gene ambiguous. V lost 1 base and J 5 bases, leaving 11 bases between the germline ends. Germline V lookup: CDR1 SGHAT, CDR2 FQNNGV. This CDR3 has 14 residues. The CDR3 DNA sequence: TGTGCCAGCAGCTTAGTGGCTAGTTTGGAGACCCAGTACTTC. It is translated as CASSLVASLETQYF.

This clonotype was seen a single time. The chain is built from TRBV7-8 and TRBJ2-4; 7 nucleotides align to TRBD2. The ends lost 0 bases at V and 8 bases at J; junction bases unmatched: 4. CDR3 size: 14 residues. In germline, CDR1 is SGHVS, CDR2 FQNEAQ. This CDR3 reads CASSLAGGPYIQYF. Here the CDR3 DNA reads TGTGCCAGCAGCTTAGCGGGAGGGCCATACATTCAGTACTTC.

Notes on this clonotype: A much larger clone differs by one base, so this may be a read error. This chain connects TRBV6-6 to TRBJ1-1; D might be TRBD1 (6 bases). V lost 4 bases and J 6 bases, leaving 15 bases between the germline ends. This CDR3 comprises 14 residues. CDR1 and CDR2 (germline): MNHNY, SVGAGI (reference sequence). CDR3 DNA: TGTGCCAGCAGTTCACGGGGGCAGGCAGCTGAAGCTTTCTTT. As protein: CASSSRGQAAEAFF.

Regarding this clonotype: The final CDR3 position lacks the conserved phenylalanine or tryptophan, pointing to a likely read error. This chain connects TRBV29-1 to TRBJ2-1; D is perhaps TRBD1 (5 bases). Germline V lookup: CDR1 SQVTM, CDR2 ANQGSEA. V was shortened by 4 bases and J by 5 bases, with 15 bases between the two germline ends. The CDR3 has 14 residues. This CDR3 is CSVGQGGSNNEQFL. The DNA of the CDR3 is TGCAGCGTTGGGCAGGGTGGCTCGAACAATGAGCAGTTCCTC.

The CDR3 nucleotides are TGTGCCAGCAGTCATCCCGGGGGGAAAGAGACCCAGTACTTC. Translating gives CASSHPGGKETQYF. The genes are TRBV27 and TRBJ2-5; 7 bases line up with TRBD2. The CDR3 extends over 14 amino acids. Trimming took 5 bases from V and 3 from J; bases not matched to a gene: 6. Germline assignment: CDR1 MNHEY and CDR2 SMNVEV (reference sequence).

The genes are TRBV9 and TRBJ2-7; a weak D match, TRBD2 (6 bases). Trimming cost V 5 bases and J 3 bases, with 15 bases left between them. The V gene's germline CDR1 is SGDLS and CDR2 YYNGEE. The CDR3 spans 14 residues. CDR3 sequence reads: CASSPEVSGYEQYF. In DNA, the CDR3 is TGTGCCAGCAGTCCTGAAGTTAGCGGCTACGAGCAGTACTTC.

This sequence joins TRBV13 and TRBJ1-2; 7 bases match TRBD1. V shed 7 bases and J 4 bases; nucleotides not matched to a gene: 9. The CDR3 is 14 residues long. Looked up from germline, CDR1 is PRHDT and CDR2 is FYEKMQ (reference sequence). The DNA of the CDR3 is TGTGCCAGCACCAAGACAGGGCCTCTCTATGGCTACACCTTC. It translates to CASTKTGPLYGYTF.

This clonotype was found a few times. The CDR3 region is CASSGVLLAGSSYEQYF. The CDR3 region has the DNA TGTGCCAGCAGCGGAGTGCTGCTAGCGGGAAGCTCCTACGAGCAGTACTTC. The V and J genes are TRBV7-8 and TRBJ2-7; TRBD2 agrees at 9 bases. Germline V CDR1 and CDR2: SGHVS, FQNEAQ. J was trimmed by 0 bases and V by 5 bases; bases with no gene match: 11. The CDR3 runs to 17 residues. The whole variable domain, remainder taken from reference TRBV7-8 and TRBJ2-7, is GAGVSQSPRYKVAKRGQDVALRCDPISGHVSLFWYQQALGQGPEFLTYFQNEAQLDKSGLPSDRFFAERPEGSVSTLKIQRTQQEDSAVYLCASSGVLLAGSSYEQYFGPGTRLTVT.

This chain links TRBV7-9 with TRBJ2-1; no clear D gene. Trimming removed 5 bases from V and 5 bases from J, with 16 bases in between. Germline loops: CDR1 SEHNR, CDR2 FQNEAQ (reference sequence). The length of the CDR3 is 15 residues. CDR3 region: CASSPPGDGNNEQFF. The DNA for the CDR3 is TGTGCCAGCAGCCCACCCGGAGACGGAAACAATGAGCAGTTCTTC.

This clonotype turned up a few times. J is TRBJ2-6 and V is TRBV11-2, with 8 bases identical to TRBD1. The V gene's germline CDR1 is SGHAT and CDR2 FQNNGV. The CDR3 is 20 residues long. With 2 bases clipped from V and 0 bases from J, the junction kept 12 bases outside the gene matches. The CDR3 sequence is CASSLKFWSTGVSGANVLTF. DNA of the CDR3: TGTGCCAGCAGCTTAAAATTTTGGTCGACAGGGGTCTCTGGGGCCAACGTCCTGACTTTC.